This T cell receptor (beta chain) stems from a study of tumor-infiltrating lymphocytes in oesophageal squamous cell carcinoma. TCRdb ran MiXCR on the PCR reads and lists one entry per CDR3 protein. The data show more than 10,000 distinct CDR3 sequences, with 50% to 75% seen just once and 25% to 30% held by the top ten. A note on this clonotype: At one end the junction does not follow the germline gene, possibly because of a read error.

This sequence was found in a female donor with esophageal squamous cell carcinoma. The sample comprised esophageal tumor tissue.

The CDR3 nucleotides read TGTGCCAGCAGCTTTCAAGAGACCCAGTACTTC. The encoded protein is CASSFQETQYF. This chain joins TRBV5-3 and TRBJ2-1; D not resolved. The closer fit of TRBJ2-5 to the DNA end suggests the J call may be wrong. TRBV5-3 carries the ORF label, with uncertain function. This CDR3 region has 11 residues.